The following is a T cell receptor (beta chain) sequence with its context. The donor population consisted of healthy HIV-negative adults with no recent acute infections or vaccinations. Data came from immunoSEQ multiplex PCR; TCRdb stores just in-frame clones and leaves some out. This table holds about 340,000 clones, less than 85% found once. This specimen comes from a study of shared clonotypes between healthy human individuals. Looked up from germline, CDR1 is LGHNA and CDR2 is YSLEER. The CDR3 covers 18 residues. J was trimmed by 6 bases and V by 0 bases; bases with no gene match: 10. This TCR was recovered from a man aged 30 to 45 in good health. The sequencing input was memory CD4+ T cells sorted from blood. Regarding subset: CD45RA-negative fraction. The chain is built from TRBV4-3 and TRBJ2-1; 11 bases fit TRBD2. CDR3 in amino acids: CASSQDVTSGSGSNEQFF. In DNA form, the CDR3 reads TGCGCCAGCAGCCAAGATGTAACTAGCGGGAGTGGGTCCAATGAGCAGTTCTTC.